This entry lists 10 T cell receptor beta chains sequenced from one sample in a study of blood T cell repertoires in COVID-19. Libraries were prepared by immunoSEQ multiplex PCR; TCRdb keeps only in-frame clonotypes and omits some of them. This table holds about 200,000 clones, about 80% found once. The sequenced sample was peripheral blood. The receptors derive from a human donor with acute or convalescent COVID-19. The donor label of this sample is uncertain.

This chain connects TRBV19 to TRBJ1-2; D not certain. This CDR3 has 13 residues. Trimming cost V 0 bases and J 7 bases, with 9 bases left between them. Germline lookup yields CDR1 LNHDA and CDR2 SQIVND (reference sequence). The CDR3 coding sequence is TGTGCCAGTAGTATAGAAACAGTGTTTGGCTACACCTTC. Encoded protein: CASSIETVFGYTF.

The J gene is TRBJ2-1, the V gene TRBV4-3, with D hard to call. Germline-derived CDR1 and CDR2 are LGHNA and YSLEER. Between the trimmed V and J ends, which lost 3 bases and 0 bases, there was a span of 15 bases. The CDR3 runs to 17 residues. CDR3 amino acids: CASSHGYPSSSYNEQFF. In DNA form, the CDR3 reads TGCGCCAGCAGCCACGGGTATCCGAGCAGCTCCTACAATGAGCAGTTCTTC.

This chain connects TRBV28 to TRBJ1-1, with a possible D match to TRBD1 (6 bases). The CDR3 length is 15 residues. V gave up 4 bases and J gave up 6 bases, with 18 bases separating them. CDR1 MDHEN and CDR2 SYDVKM come from the germline V gene. For the CDR3, the DNA is TGTGCCAGCAGTTACCATAGCGGGGGCGGGTCTGAAGCTTTCTTT. It translates to CASSYHSGGGSEAFF.

This clone came up a few times. The gene calls are TRBV4-3 and TRBJ2-3; no firm D call. CDR1 is LGHNA and CDR2 is YSLEER in the germline V gene. Between the trimmed V and J ends, which lost 2 bases and 5 bases, there was a span of 8 bases. This CDR3 comprises 13 residues. The CDR3 nucleotides read TGCGCCAGCAGCCAAATTCCCGGAGATACGCAGTATTTT. Translating gives CASSQIPGDTQYF.

The chain carries TRBV19 and TRBJ1-4; 10 bases align to TRBD1. CDR3 size: 14 residues. Germline V gene sequence: CDR1 LNHDA, CDR2 SQIVND (reference sequence). V lost 4 bases to trimming and J lost 8 bases; unmatched junction nucleotides: 4. This CDR3 reads CASSKTGGYEKLFF. CDR3 DNA sequence: TGTGCCAGTAGTAAGACAGGGGGCTACGAAAAACTGTTTTTT.

In regard to this clone: This CDR3 is also generated by other DNA sequences in the sample. The chain employs TRBV29-1 and TRBJ2-2; 10 bases agree with TRBD1. This CDR3 comprises 14 residues. After removal of 6 bases from V and 2 bases from J, the junction contained 3 bases not matched to a gene. Germline CDR1 is SQVTM and CDR2 is ANQGSEA. The CDR3 DNA is TGCAGCGTCGACAGGGGGCTTAACACCGGGGAGCTGTTTTTT. It specifies CSVDRGLNTGELFF.

The genes are TRBV7-9 and TRBJ1-4, with D perhaps TRBD1 (5 bases). This CDR3 is 15 amino acids long. Germline V gene lookup returns CDR1 SEHNR and CDR2 FQNEAQ (reference sequence). V was clipped by 3 bases and J by 3 bases, with 11 bases between them. CDR3 sequence: CASSLFGGSNEKLFF. CDR3 nucleotide sequence: TGTGCCAGCAGCTTGTTCGGGGGTTCTAATGAAAAACTGTTTTTT.

This chain uses TRBV19 with TRBJ2-2, with D maybe TRBD1 (6 bases). The V end was cut by 4 bases, the J end by 5 bases, with 8 bases between. The CDR3 is 13 amino acids. Germline lookup yields CDR1 LNHDA and CDR2 SQIVND (reference sequence). CDR3 region: CASSNDRTGELFF. DNA for the CDR3: TGTGCCAGTAGTAACGACAGGACCGGGGAGCTGTTTTTT.

The genes are TRBV4-3 and TRBJ2-1; no firm D call. Trimming removed 1 base at V and 0 bases at J, with 10 bases between. CDR3 size: 16 residues. In germline, CDR1 is LGHNA, CDR2 YSLEER. CDR3 region: CASSQGELSSYNEQFF. Here the CDR3 DNA reads TGCGCCAGCAGCCAAGGAGAGTTAAGCTCCTACAATGAGCAGTTCTTC.

The chain recombines TRBV19 with TRBJ2-2; TRBD2 matches 14 bases. J lost 7 bases, V lost 4 bases, and 11 bases had no gene match. Germline V gene sequence: CDR1 LNHDA, CDR2 SQIVND (reference sequence). This CDR3 contains 18 residues. DNA for the CDR3: TGTGCCAGTAGTAAAACCGGGACTAGCGGGAGACGGAACGGGGAGCTGTTTTTT. Protein sequence: CASSKTGTSGRRNGELFF.